These 22 T cell receptor beta chains were all obtained from the same sample, sequenced in a study of blood T cell repertoires in COVID-19. The assay was immunoSEQ multiplex PCR, and TCRdb's table has in-frame clones only and misses some. Seen here are over 150,000 clones, around 85% observed once, and the top ten hold 25% to 30%. Sequenced material: peripheral blood. Every receptor here comes from an older woman with acute or convalescent COVID-19.

V usage is TRBV5-1 and J usage is TRBJ1-6, with D hard to call. Germline assignment: CDR1 SGHRS and CDR2 YFSETQ. CDR3 length: 18 residues. The ends were cut back, 0 bases at V and 1 base at J, with 14 bases in the middle. The CDR3 DNA is TGCGCCAGCAGCTTGGGCTGGGATAGCGGTTCCTATAATTCACCCCTCCACTTT. It encodes CASSLGWDSGSYNSPLHF.

V gene TRBV18 combines with J gene TRBJ1-3; D might be TRBD1 (5 bases). The CDR3 runs 15 residues. The V and J ends lost 0 bases and 1 base respectively, with 7 bases between them. The germline CDR1 and CDR2 sequences are KGHSH and LQKENI. CDR3 nucleotides: TGTGCCAGCTCACCACCGGGGGGGTCTGGAAACACCATATATTTT. It translates to CASSPPGGSGNTIYF. Full variable domain (remainder filled in from reference TRBV18 and TRBJ1-3): NAGVMQNPRHLVRRRGQEARLRCSPMKGHSHVYWYRQLPEEGLKFMVYLQKENIIDESGMPKERFSAEFPKEGPSILRIQQVVRGDSAAYFCASSPPGGSGNTIYFGEGSWLTVV.

This chain joins TRBV24-1 and TRBJ2-5; 7 bases are a match to TRBD1. Germline CDR1 and CDR2: KGHDR and SFDVKD. J was trimmed by 4 bases and V by 3 bases; bases with no gene match: 7. The CDR3 runs to 15 residues. The CDR3 loop is CATSDPGQARETQYF. Here the CDR3 DNA reads TGTGCCACCAGTGATCCCGGACAGGCCAGAGAGACCCAGTACTTC.

The chain joins TRBV29-1 to TRBJ2-1; 7 nucleotides line up with TRBD1. The V and J ends lost 7 bases and 8 bases, in that order; junction bases with no gene match: 14. The CDR3 sequence is 14 residues long. Per germline, CDR1 SQVTM and CDR2 ANQGSEA. The CDR3 is CSALGGPHNDEQFF. CDR3 DNA: TGCAGCGCTCTAGGGGGCCCCCATAACGATGAGCAGTTCTTC.

This clone was counted only a few times. V and J are TRBV3-1 (or the pseudogene TRBV3-2) and TRBJ1-1, with unresolved D. CDR1 and CDR2 from the germline V gene are LGHDT and YNNKEL (reference sequence). The CDR3 length is 15 residues. V shed 4 bases and J shed 5 bases, with 17 bases lying between them. The CDR3 nucleotides are TGTGCCAGCAGCCCAAAAGAAGTGAGAGGTACTGAAGCTTTCTTT. Amino acid sequence: CASSPKEVRGTEAFF.

The CDR3 protein is CASSLWGTGERGYTF. CDR3 sequence (DNA): TGTGCCAGCAGTTTATGGGGGACAGGGGAACGCGGCTACACCTTC. J is TRBJ1-2 and V is TRBV28, with 10 bases aligning to TRBD1. The J segment lost 8 bases and the V segment lost 0 bases, leaving 6 bases of the junction unmatched. Germline CDR1 is MDHEN and CDR2 is SYDVKM. The CDR3 covers 15 residues.

This clone has only a few counts. In DNA form, the CDR3 reads TGTGCCAGAAGCTTGGAACGCTTACCTATGCCGACTAATGAAAAACTGTTTTTT. As protein: CARSLERLPMPTNEKLFF. The chain couples TRBV5-3 to TRBJ1-4; D remains ambiguous. TRBV5-3 is an ORF; its function is uncertain. V shed 0 bases and J shed 2 bases, with 17 bases lying between them. This CDR3 contains 18 residues.

In this sample, this clone turned up a few times. V and J are TRBV5-1 and TRBJ2-3, with TRBD2 matching 7 bases. This CDR3 has 17 amino acids. CDR1 is SGHRS, CDR2 YFSETQ, per germline. The junction had 12 bases not matched to a gene; V was cut back by 4 bases and J by 1 base. This chain's CDR3 is CASSPGLGGGGTDTQYF. In DNA form, the CDR3 reads TGCGCCAGCAGCCCTGGTCTGGGCGGGGGAGGCACAGATACGCAGTATTTT.

This clone was counted a single time. V gene TRBV4-1 combines with J gene TRBJ1-5; possible D gene TRBD1, 5 bases. Per germline, CDR1 MGHRA and CDR2 YSYEKL. V was shortened by 0 bases and J by 3 bases, with 18 bases between the two germline ends. The CDR3 spans 18 residues. The CDR3 is CASSQDWGLRALNQPQHF. The CDR3 DNA reads TGCGCCAGCAGCCAAGACTGGGGCCTCCGCGCCCTCAATCAGCCCCAGCATTTT.

V is TRBV5-1 and J is TRBJ1-1; D possibly corresponds to TRBD1 (5 bases). The length of the CDR3 is 15 residues. V was cut by 0 bases and J by 4 bases, with 13 bases left in between. Germline loops: CDR1 SGHRS, CDR2 YFSETQ. The CDR3: CASSLAGGEGTEAFF. The CDR3 DNA sequence: TGCGCCAGCAGCTTGGCCGGAGGGGAGGGCACTGAAGCTTTCTTT.

The V and J genes are TRBV7-2 and TRBJ2-2; possibly TRBD2 for D (5 bases). The CDR3 extends over 16 amino acids. Trimming removed 1 base at V and 0 bases at J, with 9 bases between. CDR1 and CDR2 (germline): SGHTA, FQGNSA. CDR3: CASSLVGSTNTGELFF. In nucleotides, the CDR3 is TGTGCCAGCAGCTTAGTGGGGAGTACGAACACCGGGGAGCTGTTTTTT.

V usage is TRBV19 and J usage is TRBJ2-5, with 16 bases identical to TRBD2. Germline V gene sequence: CDR1 LNHDA, CDR2 SQIVND (reference sequence). The length of the CDR3 is 17 residues. V lost 6 bases, J lost 5 bases, and 9 bases stayed unmatched. Here the CDR3 reads CASSAGTSGGALETQYF. The CDR3 nucleotides read TGTGCCAGTAGCGCTGGGACTAGCGGGGGGGCCCTGGAGACCCAGTACTTC.

This clone was found a few times. The same CDR3 also results from other DNA sequences found in this sample. The chain recombines TRBV4-2 with TRBJ2-7; no firm D call. Germline V gene lookup returns CDR1 LGHNA and CDR2 YNFKEQ. This CDR3 has 14 residues. The germline V and J ends were trimmed by 1 base and 1 base, with 8 bases remaining between them. DNA for the CDR3: TGTGCCAGCAGCCAAGGGCAGGATTCCTACGAGCAGTACTTC. Its translation is CASSQGQDSYEQYF.

This chain uses TRBV21-1 with TRBJ2-2; the D call of TRBD1 is as the table states it, not checked on the DNA. TRBV21-1 counts as a pseudogene. The CDR3 totals 21 residues. CDR3: CASSKAPTGTGGITNTGELFF. CDR3 in DNA: TGTGCCAGCAGCAAAGCGCCGACGGGGACAGGGGGTATTACGAACACCGGGGAGCTGTTTTTT.

The rearrangement links TRBV10-3 to TRBJ1-1; a possible D gene is TRBD1 (5 bases). This CDR3 contains 14 residues. V was clipped by 6 bases and J by 4 bases, with 15 bases between them. The germline V gene has CDR1 ENHRY and CDR2 SYGVKD. The CDR3 DNA is TGTGCCATCAGGGGGCTCGAGGACCGCACTGAAGCTTTCTTT. It codes for CAIRGLEDRTEAFF.

V gene TRBV24-1 combines with J gene TRBJ1-1, with 7 bases aligning to TRBD1. The CDR3 is made up of 17 amino acids. Trimming removed 6 bases from V and 1 base from J; junction bases left unmatched: 13. Germline V lookup: CDR1 KGHDR, CDR2 SFDVKD. The CDR3 coding sequence is TGTGCCACCAGTCACCCCGGGACAGCTGATCGGAACACTGAAGCTTTCTTT. Amino acid sequence: CATSHPGTADRNTEAFF.

This chain connects TRBV12-3 or TRBV12-4 to TRBJ1-1; maybe TRBD1 (5 bases). V was clipped by 5 bases and J by 0 bases, with 7 bases between them. This CDR3 comprises 13 residues. CDR3 sequence (DNA): TGTGCCAGCAGTGCGGGGCTGAACACTGAAGCTTTCTTT. Translated: CASSAGLNTEAFF.

J is TRBJ1-1 and V is TRBV6-5; possible D gene TRBD1, 5 bases. CDR3 length: 15 residues. CDR1 and CDR2 (germline): MNHEY, SVGAGI. Trimming took off 2 bases at V and 2 bases at J, with 12 bases between the two ends. The CDR3 loop is CASSYGAGYNTEAFF. The CDR3 DNA sequence: TGTGCCAGCAGTTACGGGGCAGGGTATAACACTGAAGCTTTCTTT.

This chain joins TRBV6-5 and TRBJ2-1; TRBD2 is a possible D gene (6 bases). The CDR3 extends over 13 amino acids. From germline, CDR1 is MNHEY and CDR2 SVGAGI. Trimming removed 6 bases at V and 8 bases at J, with 14 bases between. CDR3 sequence reads: CASSLTTSHEQFF. As DNA, the CDR3 is TGTGCCAGCAGCCTCACGACTAGTCATGAGCAGTTCTTC.

For this clone: Other DNA variants within this sample encode the same CDR3. V usage is TRBV12-3 or TRBV12-4 and J usage is TRBJ1-2, with 7 positions matching TRBD1. With 3 bases clipped from V and 6 bases from J, the junction kept 1 base outside the gene matches. The CDR3 consists of 12 residues. The CDR3 bases are TGTGCCAGCAGTTTCGGGACAGATGGCTACACCTTC. It is translated as CASSFGTDGYTF.

This chain joins TRBV5-1 and TRBJ2-1; 9 bases agree with TRBD2. V lost 4 bases, J lost 7 bases, and 6 bases stayed unmatched. The CDR3 length is 14 residues. Germline V lookup: CDR1 SGHRS, CDR2 YFSETQ. The CDR3 spells CASSRGTSRNEQFF. CDR3 bases: TGCGCCAGCAGCCGCGGGACTAGCCGTAATGAGCAGTTCTTC.

V and J are TRBV18 and TRBJ1-1, with D tentatively TRBD1 (6 bases). There are 16 residues in the CDR3. V gave up 3 bases and J gave up 1 base, with 15 bases separating them. Germline assignment: CDR1 KGHSH and CDR2 LQKENI. The DNA for the CDR3 is TGTGCCAGCTCACCTTTAGGGCAGGGGACGAACACTGAAGCTTTCTTT. Protein: CASSPLGQGTNTEAFF.